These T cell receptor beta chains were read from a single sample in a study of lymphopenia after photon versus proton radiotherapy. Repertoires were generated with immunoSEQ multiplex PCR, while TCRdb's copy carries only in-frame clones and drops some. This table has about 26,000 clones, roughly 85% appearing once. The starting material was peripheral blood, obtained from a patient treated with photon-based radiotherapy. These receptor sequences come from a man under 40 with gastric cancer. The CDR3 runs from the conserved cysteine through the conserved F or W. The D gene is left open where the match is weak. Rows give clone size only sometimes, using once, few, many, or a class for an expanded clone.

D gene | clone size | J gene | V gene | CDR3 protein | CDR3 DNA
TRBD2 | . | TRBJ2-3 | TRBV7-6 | CASSLVGTSVRSDTQYF | TGTGCCAGCAGCTTAGTAGGGACTAGCGTTCGATCAGATACGCAGTATTTT
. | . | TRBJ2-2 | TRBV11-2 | CASSFSGTSTGELFF | TGTGCCAGCAGCTTTTCCGGGACTTCCACCGGGGAGCTGTTTTTT
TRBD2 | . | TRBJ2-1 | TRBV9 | CAGSISGGAGTEQFF | TGTGCCGGCAGCATCTCCGGGGGGGCCGGCACTGAGCAGTTCTTC
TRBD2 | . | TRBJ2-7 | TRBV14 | CASSSAGTRVVEQYF | TGTGCCAGCAGCTCAGCCGGGACTAGGGTTGTCGAGCAGTACTTC
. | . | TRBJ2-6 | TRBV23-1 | CASSLGVQYDGANVLTF | TGCGCCAGCAGTCTAGGGGTCCAGTATGATGGGGCCAACGTCCTGACTTTC
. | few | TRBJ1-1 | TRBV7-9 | CASRNSGSTNTEAFF | TGTGCCAGCAGGAATTCAGGATCCACGAACACTGAAGCTTTCTTT
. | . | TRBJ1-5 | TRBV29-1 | CSVTQGGDQPQHF | TGCAGCGTTACACAGGGAGGAGATCAGCCCCAGCATTTT
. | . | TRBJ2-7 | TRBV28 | CATRGNTYEQYF | TGTGCCACCCGGGGGAATACCTACGAGCAGTACTTC
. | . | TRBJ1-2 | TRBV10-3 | CAISDPTSGDYGYTF | TGTGCCATCAGTGACCCGACTTCCGGGGACTATGGCTACACCTTC
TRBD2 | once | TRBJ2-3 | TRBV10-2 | CASSELAGVSGGDTQYF | TGCGCCAGCAGTGAACTAGCGGGAGTCTCGGGGGGAGATACGCAGTATTTT
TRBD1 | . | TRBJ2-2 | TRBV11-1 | CASSRDRGTGELFF | TGTGCCAGCAGCCGGGACAGGGGCACCGGGGAGCTGTTTTTT
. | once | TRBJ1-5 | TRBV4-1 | CASSQRLTGRENQPQHF | TGCGCCAGCAGCCAACGCTTAACGGGACGGGAGAATCAGCCCCAGCATTTT
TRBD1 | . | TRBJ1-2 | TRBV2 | CASSLGDSYGYTF | TGTGCCAGCAGTCTCGGGGACAGCTATGGCTACACCTTC
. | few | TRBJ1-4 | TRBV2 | CASSDRINEKLFF | TGTGCCAGCAGTGACAGGATTAATGAAAAACTGTTTTTT
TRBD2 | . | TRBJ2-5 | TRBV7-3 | CASSQRGGETQYF | TGTGCCAGCAGCCAGCGGGGGGGAGAGACCCAGTACTTC
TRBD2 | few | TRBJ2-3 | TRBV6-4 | CASSDYGTGSGGASVTQYF | TGTGCCAGCAGTGACTACGGTACTGGTAGCGGGGGGGCAAGTGTTACGCAGTATTTT
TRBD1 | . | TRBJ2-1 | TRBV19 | CASSPPGQNNEQFF | TGTGCCAGTAGTCCCCCGGGACAGAATAATGAGCAGTTCTTC
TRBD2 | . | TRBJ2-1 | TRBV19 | CASSAGTSGQGHNEQFF | TGTGCCAGTAGTGCCGGGACTAGCGGCCAGGGCCACAATGAGCAGTTCTTC
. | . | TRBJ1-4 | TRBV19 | CASSQRTAGNEKLFF | TGTGCCAGTAGTCAACGGACAGCGGGTAATGAAAAACTGTTTTTT
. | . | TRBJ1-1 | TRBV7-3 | CASSLNPGPGLNTEAFF | TGTGCCAGCAGCTTAAATCCGGGACCGGGTCTGAACACTGAAGCTTTCTTT
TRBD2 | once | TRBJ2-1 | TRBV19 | CASSRGLNNEQFF | TGTGCCAGTAGTAGGGGACTAAACAATGAGCAGTTCTTC
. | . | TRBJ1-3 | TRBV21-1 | CASSKEDRGRNTIYF | TGTGCCAGCAGCAAAGAGGACAGGGGCAGGAACACCATATATTTT
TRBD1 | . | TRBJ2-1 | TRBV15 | CATETRTGVSYNEQFF | TGTGCCACGGAAACTCGGACAGGCGTTTCCTACAATGAGCAGTTCTTC
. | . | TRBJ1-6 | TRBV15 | CATSRDRVENNSPLHF | TGTGCCACCAGCAGAGATCGGGTAGAGAACAATTCACCCCTCCACTTT
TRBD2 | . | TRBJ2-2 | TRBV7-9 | CASSLGAGGSGELFF | TGTGCCAGCAGCTTGGGAGCGGGAGGCTCCGGGGAGCTGTTTTTT
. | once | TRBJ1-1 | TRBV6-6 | CASSATGSGLGTEAFF | TGTGCCAGCAGTGCAACAGGGTCCGGGTTAGGGACTGAAGCTTTCTTT
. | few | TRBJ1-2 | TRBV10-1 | CALGGGNGSYGYTF | TGCGCCCTCGGGGGGGGAAATGGGAGCTATGGCTACACCTTC
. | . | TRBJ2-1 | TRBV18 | CASHDGSSYNEQFF | TGTGCCAGCCATGACGGGAGCTCCTACAATGAGCAGTTCTTC
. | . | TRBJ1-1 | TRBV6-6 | CASSIRTANTEAFF | TGTGCCAGCAGTATTAGGACAGCTAACACTGAAGCTTTCTTT
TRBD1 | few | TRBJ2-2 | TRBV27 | CASRTGDTGELFF | TGTGCCAGCAGGACAGGGGACACCGGGGAGCTGTTTTTT
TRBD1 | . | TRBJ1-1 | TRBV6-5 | CASSYSDRLEAFF | TGTGCCAGCAGTTACTCGGACAGGCTTGAAGCTTTCTTT
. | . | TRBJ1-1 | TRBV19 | CASSPQGRGENTEAFF | TGTGCCAGTAGTCCCCAGGGCAGGGGAGAGAACACTGAAGCTTTCTTT
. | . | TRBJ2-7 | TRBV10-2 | CASSEWTTYEQYF | TGCGCCAGCAGTGAATGGACTACCTACGAGCAGTACTTC
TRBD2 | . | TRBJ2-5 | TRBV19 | CASSTRLAGGQETQYF | TGTGCCAGTAGTACTCGACTAGCGGGGGGGCAAGAGACCCAGTACTTC
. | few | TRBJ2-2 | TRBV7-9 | CASSPTALGGELFF | TGTGCCAGCAGCCCGACAGCTCTTGGCGGGGAGCTGTTTTTT
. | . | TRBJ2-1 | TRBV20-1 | CSAEGGFEQFF | TGCAGTGCGGAGGGGGGGTTTGAGCAGTTCTTC
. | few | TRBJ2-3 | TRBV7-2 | CASSLGTPTTDTQYF | TGTGCCAGCAGCTTAGGCACCCCAACCACGGATACGCAGTATTTT
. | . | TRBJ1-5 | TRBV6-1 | CASSEIGSGYSNQPQHF | TGTGCCAGCAGTGAAATCGGTTCAGGGTATAGCAATCAGCCCCAGCATTTT
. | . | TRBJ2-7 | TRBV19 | CASSFRGTVTYEQYF | TGTGCCAGTAGCTTTAGGGGGACGGTAACCTACGAGCAGTACTTC
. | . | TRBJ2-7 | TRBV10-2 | CASRVSNVLTEQYF | TGCGCCAGCAGGGTTAGCAACGTCTTGACCGAGCAGTACTTC
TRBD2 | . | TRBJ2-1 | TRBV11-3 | CASTTGLVGNEQFF | TGTGCCAGCACTACAGGACTAGTGGGCAATGAGCAGTTCTTC
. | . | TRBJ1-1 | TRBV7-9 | CASSLPWIGNTEAFF | TGTGCCAGCAGCCTACCTTGGATTGGGAACACTGAAGCTTTCTTT
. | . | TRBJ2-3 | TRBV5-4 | CASSLVAGSFTDTQYF | TGTGCCAGCAGCTTGGTTGCTGGATCCTTCACAGATACGCAGTATTTT
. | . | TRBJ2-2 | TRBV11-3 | CASNLEVALNTGELFF | TGTGCCAGCAACCTGGAGGTTGCTTTGAACACCGGGGAGCTGTTTTTT
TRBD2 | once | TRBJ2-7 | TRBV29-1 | CSVATSAEQYF | TGCAGCGTTGCTACTAGCGCCGAGCAGTACTTC
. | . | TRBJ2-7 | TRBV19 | CASSISGNSYEQYF | TGTGCCAGTAGTATTTCGGGTAACTCCTACGAGCAGTACTTC
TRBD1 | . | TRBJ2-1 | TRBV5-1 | CASSLGGQGDRFF | TGCGCCAGCAGCTTGGGAGGACAGGGCGATAGGTTCTTC
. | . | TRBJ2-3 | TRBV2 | CASSEKAREDTQYF | TGTGCCAGCAGTGAAAAGGCCAGGGAGGATACGCAGTATTTT
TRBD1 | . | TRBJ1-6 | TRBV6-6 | CASSQGQGLSSPLHF | TGTGCCAGCAGTCAGGGACAGGGGTTAAGTTCACCCCTCCACTTT
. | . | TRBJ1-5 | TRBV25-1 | CASSVGTGSNQPQHF | TGTGCCAGCAGTGTCGGCACAGGCAGCAATCAGCCCCAGCATTTT
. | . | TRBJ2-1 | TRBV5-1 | CASSFRGGNNEQFF | TGCGCCAGCAGCTTCCGAGGGGGAAACAATGAGCAGTTCTTC
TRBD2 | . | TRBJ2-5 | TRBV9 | CASSFGTSGGSQETQYF | TGTGCCAGCAGCTTCGGGACTAGTGGGGGATCCCAAGAGACCCAGTACTTC
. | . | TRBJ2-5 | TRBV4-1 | CASSQATGSGETQYF | TGCGCCAGCAGCCAGGCAACAGGGTCGGGGGAGACCCAGTACTTC
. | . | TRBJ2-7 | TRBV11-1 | CASSSGSAPTYEQYF | TGTGCCAGCAGCTCCGGTTCAGCTCCTACCTACGAGCAGTACTTC